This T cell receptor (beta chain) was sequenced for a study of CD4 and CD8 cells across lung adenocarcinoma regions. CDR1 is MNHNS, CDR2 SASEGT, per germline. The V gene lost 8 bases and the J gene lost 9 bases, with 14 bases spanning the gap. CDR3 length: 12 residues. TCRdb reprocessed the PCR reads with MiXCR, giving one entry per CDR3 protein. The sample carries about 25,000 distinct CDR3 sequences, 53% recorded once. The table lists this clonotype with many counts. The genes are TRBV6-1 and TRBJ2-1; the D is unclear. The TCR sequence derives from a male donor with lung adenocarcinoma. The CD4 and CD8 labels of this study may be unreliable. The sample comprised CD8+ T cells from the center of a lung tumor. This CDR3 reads CASYLGWAEQFF. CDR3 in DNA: TGTGCCAGCTATTTGGGGTGGGCTGAGCAGTTCTTC.